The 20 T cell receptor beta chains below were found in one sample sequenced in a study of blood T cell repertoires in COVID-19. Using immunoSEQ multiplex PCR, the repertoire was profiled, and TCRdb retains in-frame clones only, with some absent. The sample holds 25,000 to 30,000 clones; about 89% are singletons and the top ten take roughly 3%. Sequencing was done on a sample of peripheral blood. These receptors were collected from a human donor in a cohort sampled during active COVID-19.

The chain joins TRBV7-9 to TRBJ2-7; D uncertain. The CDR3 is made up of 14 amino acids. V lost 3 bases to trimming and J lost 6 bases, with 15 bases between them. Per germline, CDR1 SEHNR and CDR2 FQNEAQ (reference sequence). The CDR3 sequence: CASSFTFILGEQYF. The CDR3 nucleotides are TGTGCCAGCAGCTTTACCTTTATTCTAGGCGAGCAGTACTTC. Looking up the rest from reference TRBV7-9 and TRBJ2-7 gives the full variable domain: DTGVSQNPRHKITKRGQNVTFRCDPISEHNRLYWYRQTLGQGPEFLTYFQNEAQLEKSRLLSDRFSAERPKGSFSTLEIQRTEQGDSAMYLCASSFTFILGEQYFGPGTRLTVT.

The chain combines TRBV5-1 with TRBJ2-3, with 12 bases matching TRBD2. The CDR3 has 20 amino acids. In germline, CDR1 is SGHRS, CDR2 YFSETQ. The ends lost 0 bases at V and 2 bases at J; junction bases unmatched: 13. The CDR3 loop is CASSLAATSGGPFFTDTQYF. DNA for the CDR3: TGCGCCAGCAGCTTGGCGGCGACTAGCGGGGGACCTTTCTTCACAGATACGCAGTATTTT.

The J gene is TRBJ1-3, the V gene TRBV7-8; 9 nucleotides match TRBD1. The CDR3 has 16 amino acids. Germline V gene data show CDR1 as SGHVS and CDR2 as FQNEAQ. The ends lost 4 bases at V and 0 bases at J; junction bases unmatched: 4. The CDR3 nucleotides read TGTGCCAGCAGCTCGGGACAGGGACACTCTGGAAACACCATATATTTT. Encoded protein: CASSSGQGHSGNTIYF.

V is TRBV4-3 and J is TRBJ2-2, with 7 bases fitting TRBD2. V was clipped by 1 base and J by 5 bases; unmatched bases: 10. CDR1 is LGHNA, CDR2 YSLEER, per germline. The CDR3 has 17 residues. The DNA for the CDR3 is TGCGCCAGCAGCCAAGTTCGGAGCGGGACCTCAACCGGGGAGCTGTTTTTT. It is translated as CASSQVRSGTSTGELFF.

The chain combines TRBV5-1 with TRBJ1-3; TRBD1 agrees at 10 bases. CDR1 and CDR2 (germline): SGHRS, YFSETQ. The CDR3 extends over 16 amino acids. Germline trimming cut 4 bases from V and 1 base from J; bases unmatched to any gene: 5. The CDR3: CASSLMGQGSGNTIYF. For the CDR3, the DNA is TGCGCCAGCAGCCTGATGGGACAGGGGTCTGGAAACACCATATATTTT.

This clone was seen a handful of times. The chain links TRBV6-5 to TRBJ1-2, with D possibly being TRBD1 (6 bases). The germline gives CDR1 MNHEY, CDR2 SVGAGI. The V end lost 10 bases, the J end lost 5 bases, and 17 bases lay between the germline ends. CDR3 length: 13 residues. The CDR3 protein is CATNRGASYGYTF. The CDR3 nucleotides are TGTGCCACCAACCGGGGGGCCTCGTATGGCTACACCTTC.

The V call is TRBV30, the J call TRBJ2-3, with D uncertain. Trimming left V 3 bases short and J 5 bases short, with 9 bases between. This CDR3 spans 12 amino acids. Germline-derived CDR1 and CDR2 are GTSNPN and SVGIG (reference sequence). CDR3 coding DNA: TGTGCCTGGAGCCCACTAAGAGATACGCAGTATTTT. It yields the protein CAWSPLRDTQYF.

CDR3 nucleotide sequence: TGTGCCAGCACCTTGACAGGGTACCAGCCCCAGCATTTT. The encoded protein is CASTLTGYQPQHF. The chain recombines TRBV12-3 or TRBV12-4 with TRBJ1-5; 7 bases match TRBD1. V was pared by 7 bases and J by 7 bases, with 7 bases of the junction left unmatched. This CDR3 has 13 residues.

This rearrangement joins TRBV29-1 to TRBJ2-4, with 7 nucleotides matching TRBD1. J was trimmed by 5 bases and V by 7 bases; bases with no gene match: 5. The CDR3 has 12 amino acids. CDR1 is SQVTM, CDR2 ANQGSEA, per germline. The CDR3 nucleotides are TGCAGCGGCTTGGGACAGCAAAACATTCAGTACTTC. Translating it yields CSGLGQQNIQYF.

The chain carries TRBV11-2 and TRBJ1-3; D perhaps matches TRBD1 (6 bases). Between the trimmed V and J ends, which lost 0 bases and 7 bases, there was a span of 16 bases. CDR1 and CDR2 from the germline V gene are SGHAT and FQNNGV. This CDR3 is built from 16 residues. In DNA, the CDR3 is TGTGCCAGCAGCTTAGAACAGGGCCGCCGAGGGAACACCATATATTTT. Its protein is CASSLEQGRRGNTIYF.

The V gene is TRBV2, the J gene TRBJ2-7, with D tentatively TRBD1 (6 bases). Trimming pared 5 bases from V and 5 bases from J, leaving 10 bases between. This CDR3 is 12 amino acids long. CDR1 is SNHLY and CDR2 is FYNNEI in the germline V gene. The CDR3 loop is CASSYGDNEQYF. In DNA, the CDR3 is TGTGCCAGCAGTTACGGGGACAACGAGCAGTACTTC. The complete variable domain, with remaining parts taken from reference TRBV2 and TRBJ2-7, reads EPEVTQTPSHQVTQMGQEVILRCVPISNHLYFYWYRQILGQKVEFLVSFYNNEISEKSEIFDDQFSVERPDGSNFTLKIRSTKLEDSAMYFCASSYGDNEQYFGPGTRLTVT.

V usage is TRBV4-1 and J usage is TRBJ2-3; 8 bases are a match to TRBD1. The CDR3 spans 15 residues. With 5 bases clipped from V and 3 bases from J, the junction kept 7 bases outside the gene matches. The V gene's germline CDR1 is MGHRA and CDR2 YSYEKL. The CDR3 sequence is CASSYGQGATDTQYF. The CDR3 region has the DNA TGCGCCAGCAGCTACGGACAGGGTGCAACAGATACGCAGTATTTT.

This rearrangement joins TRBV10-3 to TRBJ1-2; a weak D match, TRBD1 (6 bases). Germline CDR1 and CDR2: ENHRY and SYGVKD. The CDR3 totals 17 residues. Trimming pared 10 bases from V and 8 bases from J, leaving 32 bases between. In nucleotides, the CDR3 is TGTGCCACCAGGCCCTTCTTGAGTAGGGACAACTCCAACGGCTACACCTTC. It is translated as CATRPFLSRDNSNGYTF.

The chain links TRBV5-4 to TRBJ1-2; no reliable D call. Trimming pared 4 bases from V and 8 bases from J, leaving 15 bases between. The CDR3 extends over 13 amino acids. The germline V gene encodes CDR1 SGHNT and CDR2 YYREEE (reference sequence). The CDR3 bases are TGTGCCAGCAGCCCTCCCGGTGGTTGGGGCTACACCTTC. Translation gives CASSPPGGWGYTF.

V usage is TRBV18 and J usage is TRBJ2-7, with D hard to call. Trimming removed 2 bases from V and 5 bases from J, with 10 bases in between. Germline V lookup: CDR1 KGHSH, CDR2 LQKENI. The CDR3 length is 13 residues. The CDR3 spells CASSPAPKNEQYF. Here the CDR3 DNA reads TGTGCCAGCTCACCAGCACCTAAGAACGAGCAGTACTTC.

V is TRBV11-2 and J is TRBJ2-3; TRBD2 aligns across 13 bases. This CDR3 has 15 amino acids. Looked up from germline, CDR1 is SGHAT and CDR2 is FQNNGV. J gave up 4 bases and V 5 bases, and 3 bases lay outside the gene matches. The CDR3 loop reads CASSTSGGAADTQYF. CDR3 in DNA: TGTGCCAGCAGCACTAGCGGGGGGGCCGCAGATACGCAGTATTTT. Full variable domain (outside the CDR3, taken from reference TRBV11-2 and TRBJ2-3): EAGVAQSPRYKIIEKRQSVAFWCNPISGHATLYWYQQILGQGPKLLIQFQNNGVVDDSQLPKDRFSAERLKGVDSTLKIQPAKLEDSAVYLCASSTSGGAADTQYFGPGTRLTVL.

The DNA of the CDR3 is TGTGCCAGCAGCTCCTACCCCCGCGGGGGGGCCCCCGAGCAGTACTTC. Translated, it gives CASSSYPRGGAPEQYF. The chain combines TRBV9 with TRBJ2-7, with 9 positions matching TRBD2. The germline V gene has CDR1 SGDLS and CDR2 YYNGEE. This CDR3 is 16 amino acids long. Trimming at V came to 4 bases and at J to 6 bases, leaving 14 bases not matched to a gene.

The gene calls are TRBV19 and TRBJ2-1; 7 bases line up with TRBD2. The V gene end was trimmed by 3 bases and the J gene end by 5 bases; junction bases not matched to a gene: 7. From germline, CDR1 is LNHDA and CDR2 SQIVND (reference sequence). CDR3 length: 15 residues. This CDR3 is CASSIFAGVNNEQFF. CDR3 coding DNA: TGTGCCAGTAGTATCTTTGCGGGGGTAAACAATGAGCAGTTCTTC.

This CDR3 reads CASSLQSPNYGYTF. CDR3 sequence (DNA): TGTGCCAGCAGCCTACAGAGCCCTAACTATGGCTACACCTTC. The rearrangement joins TRBV14 to TRBJ1-2; D ambiguous. Germline V gene lookup returns CDR1 SGHDN and CDR2 FVKESK. Trimming took off 4 bases at V and 0 bases at J, with 9 bases between the two ends. CDR3 size: 14 residues.

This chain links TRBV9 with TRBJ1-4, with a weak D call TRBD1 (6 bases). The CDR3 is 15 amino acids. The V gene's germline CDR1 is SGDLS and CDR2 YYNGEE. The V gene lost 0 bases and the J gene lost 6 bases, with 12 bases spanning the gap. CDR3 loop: CASSVGAGADEKLFF. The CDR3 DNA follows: TGTGCCAGCAGCGTAGGGGCAGGGGCGGATGAAAAACTGTTTTTT.